This T cell receptor beta chain was documented in a study of blood T cell repertoires in COVID-19. The overall study: In each case, the material was cDNA or gDNA derived from T cells, B-cell-depleted T cells, or PBMCs.

Those who participated ranged in age from roughly 18 to 89 years and resided in under 25 US areas. A COVID-19 case had been met by exposed participants during the 2 weeks before study entry. This clone was detected once. As processed by the authors: Using reference gene primer amplification, nucleated cell counts were estimated. Libraries were prepared by immunoSEQ multiplex PCR; TCRdb keeps only in-frame clonotypes and omits some of them. The D gene and trimming were derived from the DNA, and the V and J assignments and clone size from that table. This table holds some 240,000 clones, over 80% found once. Germline V gene lookup returns CDR1 SGHVS and CDR2 FQNEAQ. This CDR3 contains 17 residues. V lost 0 bases, J lost 6 bases, and 17 bases lay in between.

The sequenced sample was PBMCs or T cells enriched from blood (not recorded which). This receptor was identified in a woman in her forties who had been exposed to COVID-19. The chain is built from TRBV7-8 and TRBJ1-4; possibly TRBD1 for D (6 bases). CDR3 loop: CASSLARGGRSHEKLFF. Written as DNA, the CDR3 is TGTGCCAGCAGCTTAGCGAGGGGGGGGCGGTCTCATGAAAAACTGTTTTTT.